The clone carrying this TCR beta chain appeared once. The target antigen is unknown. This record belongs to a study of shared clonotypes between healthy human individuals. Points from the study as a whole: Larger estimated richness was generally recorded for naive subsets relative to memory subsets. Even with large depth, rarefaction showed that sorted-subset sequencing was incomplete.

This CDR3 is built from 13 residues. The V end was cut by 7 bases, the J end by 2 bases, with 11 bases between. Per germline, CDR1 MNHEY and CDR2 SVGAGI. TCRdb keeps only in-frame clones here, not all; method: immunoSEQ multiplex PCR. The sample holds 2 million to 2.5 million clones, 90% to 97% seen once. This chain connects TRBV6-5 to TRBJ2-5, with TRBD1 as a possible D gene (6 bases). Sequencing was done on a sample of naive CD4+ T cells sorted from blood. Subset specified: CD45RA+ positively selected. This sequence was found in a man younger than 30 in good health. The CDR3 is CASTDRRQETQYF. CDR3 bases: TGTGCCAGCACTGACAGGCGACAAGAGACCCAGTACTTC.